One sample yielded the 32 T cell receptor beta chains listed below, sequenced in a study of vaccination and CD4 T cells after COVID-19. The Oncomine TCR Beta short-read assay was what sequenced the DNA obtained from cultured CD4+ T cells. TCRdb called the PCR reads again in MiXCR, with one record for every CDR3 protein. There are 10,000 to 15,000 distinct CDR3 sequences in the sample; roughly 48% occur only once, and approximately 25% lies in the top ten. Their recognized antigens are unknown. Noted treatment: roughly 10-day PBMC culture with coronavirus spike peptide pools or control peptides (ViraFEST assay). Sequenced material: CD4+ T cells from blood, cultured in vitro. The receptors were sampled from a human donor who had recovered from COVID-19.

The rearrangement joins TRBV19 to TRBJ2-2; no clear D gene. V was trimmed by 2 bases and J by 1 base, leaving 5 bases between them. Per the germline V gene, CDR1 is LNHDA and CDR2 is SQIVND (reference sequence). This CDR3 region has 14 residues. Here the CDR3 DNA reads TGTGCCAGTAGTATAAAACAGAACACCGGGGAGCTGTTTTTT. The encoded protein is CASSIKQNTGELFF.

The chain couples TRBV24-1 to TRBJ1-2, with a weak D call TRBD1 (6 bases). In germline, CDR1 is KGHDR, CDR2 SFDVKD. Trimming removed 3 bases at V and 3 bases at J, with 13 bases between. This CDR3 is 15 amino acids long. The CDR3 spells CATSDRTEFHYGYTF. CDR3 coding DNA: TGTGCCACCAGTGATCGGACAGAATTTCACTATGGCTACACCTTC.

This clonotype is classed as medium-sized. CDR3 DNA: TGTGCCAGCAGCCCGGGGGGACAGGGGGCTAACGGGGAGCTGTTTTTT. This sequence encodes CASSPGGQGANGELFF. The gene calls are TRBV7-2 and TRBJ2-2, with TRBD1 matching 12 bases. The CDR3 is 16 amino acids. J gave up 7 bases and V 5 bases, and 8 bases lay outside the gene matches. The germline V gene has CDR1 SGHTA and CDR2 FQGNSA.

The chain uses TRBV6-1 and TRBJ1-1, with D possibly TRBD1 on 5 matching bases. Per germline, CDR1 MNHNS and CDR2 SASEGT. The CDR3 runs to 14 residues. With 1 base removed from V and 0 bases from J, the gap between germline ends came to 6 bases. This chain's CDR3 is CASSEGGLNTEAFF. In DNA, the CDR3 is TGTGCCAGCAGTGAAGGGGGACTGAACACTGAAGCTTTCTTT.

This chain uses TRBV20-1 with TRBJ2-5; D may be TRBD2 (5 bases). V lost 3 bases and J 4 bases, leaving 12 bases between the germline ends. This CDR3 spans 13 amino acids. The germline CDR1 and CDR2 sequences are DFQATT and SNEGSKA (reference sequence). The DNA for the CDR3 is TGCAGTGCTAGCCCCCTAGCCCGAGAGACCCAGTACTTC. It yields the protein CSASPLARETQYF.

This clonotype has a handful of counts. This sequence joins TRBV2 and TRBJ1-1; D is ambiguous. This CDR3 comprises 15 residues. V was pared by 3 bases and J by 0 bases, with 11 bases between. Germline V gene data show CDR1 as SNHLY and CDR2 as FYNNEI. The CDR3: CASSDGVFMNTEAFF. CDR3 bases: TGTGCCAGCAGTGACGGAGTCTTCATGAACACTGAAGCTTTCTTT. The full variable domain, completed using reference TRBV2 and TRBJ1-1, is EPEVTQTPSHQVTQMGQEVILRCVPISNHLYFYWYRQILGQKVEFLVSFYNNEISEKSEIFDDQFSVERPDGSNFTLKIRSTKLEDSAMYFCASSDGVFMNTEAFFGQGTRLTVV.

This clonotype was detected only a few times. One end of the junction does not line up with germline, which may come from a read error. The J gene is TRBJ2-7, the V gene TRBV7-7, with 8 bases lining up with TRBD2. In germline, CDR1 is SSHAT, CDR2 FNYEAQ (reference sequence). This CDR3 spans 16 amino acids. Here the CDR3 DNA reads TGTGCTAGCAGCTTAGGCTCACTACGGGGGGGAAACGAGCAGTACTTC. Translated, it gives CASSLGSLRGGNEQYF.

The rearrangement joins TRBV2 to TRBJ1-5, with TRBD1 identical over 8 bases. The CDR3 length is 16 residues. The V gene end was trimmed by 6 bases and the J gene end by 4 bases; junction bases not matched to a gene: 11. CDR1 is SNHLY and CDR2 is FYNNEI in the germline V gene. CDR3 DNA: TGTGCCAGCAGGGACAGTTTCGGACAGGGAAATCAGCCCCAGCATTTT. Translated: CASRDSFGQGNQPQHF.

This clonotype came up once. The rearrangement uses TRBV28 and TRBJ2-7; tentatively, D is TRBD1 (7 bases). The V end lost 5 bases, the J end lost 4 bases, and 15 bases lay between the germline ends. The CDR3 runs 14 residues. Germline loops: CDR1 MDHEN, CDR2 SYDVKM. Here the CDR3 reads CASSPGGSVYEQYF. The CDR3 bases are TGTGCCAGCAGTCCAGGGGGGAGTGTATACGAGCAGTACTTC.

This chain connects TRBV5-1 to TRBJ2-7; D perhaps matches TRBD1 (5 bases). Trimming stripped 5 bases from V and 6 bases from J, with 15 bases between. Germline loops: CDR1 SGHRS, CDR2 YFSETQ. The CDR3 has 13 residues. The CDR3 region is CASRLQGISEQYF. The CDR3 bases are TGCGCCAGCAGGCTCCAGGGAATTAGCGAGCAGTACTTC.

This clonotype was seen only a few times. The genes are TRBV6-1 and TRBJ2-3; 10 bases align to TRBD2. Unmatched junction bases numbered 2, after V lost 10 bases and J lost 1 base. Germline lookup yields CDR1 MNHNS and CDR2 SASEGT. This CDR3 comprises 13 residues. The CDR3 spells CAILAGGTDTQYF. For the CDR3, the DNA is TGTGCCATCCTAGCGGGGGGCACAGATACGCAGTATTTT.

The CDR3 loop reads CASSISSRATDTQYF. In nucleotides, the CDR3 is TGTGCCAGTAGTATTTCTTCCAGGGCCACAGATACGCAGTATTTT. The rearrangement joins TRBV19 to TRBJ2-3, with D possibly matching TRBD1 (5 bases). The CDR3 is 15 amino acids. V shed 3 bases and J shed 2 bases, with 12 bases lying between them. The germline gives CDR1 LNHDA, CDR2 SQIVND (reference sequence).

The V and J genes are TRBV7-9 and TRBJ2-1; 9 nucleotides match TRBD2. Germline CDR1 and CDR2: SEHNR and FQNEAQ (reference sequence). This CDR3 contains 16 residues. Trimming at V came to 1 base and at J to 8 bases, leaving 9 bases not matched to a gene. CDR3 in DNA: TGTGCCAGCAGCTTAGTTAGGGCGGGGGGGCCGCATGAGCAGTTCTTC. Residues: CASSLVRAGGPHEQFF.

This clonotype appeared a few times. The genes are TRBV6-5 and TRBJ1-2; D uncertain. Per the germline V gene, CDR1 is MNHEY and CDR2 is SVGAGI. V lost 0 bases and J lost 4, with 12 bases in between. The CDR3 contains 15 residues. In DNA form, the CDR3 reads TGTGCCAGCAGTTACTCAGGCAGCAGAATCTATGGCTACACCTTC. This encodes CASSYSGSRIYGYTF.

This sequence joins TRBV20-1 and TRBJ2-4; D is perhaps TRBD1 (6 bases). V was trimmed by 0 bases and J by 7 bases, leaving 28 bases between them. The CDR3 is made up of 19 amino acids. Germline V gene data show CDR1 as DFQATT and CDR2 as SNEGSKA (reference sequence). CDR3 residues: CSARDPEGERPGASNIQYF. In nucleotides, the CDR3 is TGCAGTGCTAGAGACCCTGAGGGAGAGCGGCCAGGGGCCTCGAACATTCAGTACTTC.

The rearrangement links TRBV28 to TRBJ1-2; the D is unclear. CDR3 length equals 12 residues. V was shortened by 6 bases and J by 4 bases, with 9 bases between the two germline ends. Germline V CDR1 and CDR2: MDHEN, SYDVKM. CDR3 sequence: CASSSGSYGYTF. In DNA, the CDR3 is TGTGCCAGCAGCTCAGGAAGCTATGGCTACACCTTC.

This clonotype was observed a few times. The chain combines TRBV20-1 with TRBJ2-5; 7 positions match TRBD2. CDR1 and CDR2 (germline): DFQATT, SNEGSKA (reference sequence). The CDR3 spans 16 residues. V lost 1 base to trimming and J lost 5 bases; unmatched junction nucleotides: 13. The CDR3 protein is CSARVGQGGQWETQYF. DNA of the CDR3: TGCAGTGCTAGAGTTGGGCAGGGAGGGCAGTGGGAGACCCAGTACTTC.

The chain employs TRBV5-1 and TRBJ1-2; D ambiguous. Trimming removed 0 bases from V and 8 bases from J, with 17 bases in between. Germline values: CDR1 SGHRS, CDR2 YFSETQ. This CDR3 contains 15 residues. The CDR3 DNA sequence: TGCGCCAGCAGCTTGGGAGAGCTCCATCTGGGGGGCTACACCTTC. Translating it yields CASSLGELHLGGYTF.

This clonotype was picked up a small number of times. The chain has TRBV6-2 or TRBV6-3 and TRBJ2-5; possible D gene TRBD2, 6 bases. The CDR3 sequence is 15 residues long. Trimming stripped 5 bases from V and 2 bases from J, with 15 bases between. The germline CDR1 and CDR2 sequences are MNHEY and SVGEGT. The CDR3 nucleotides read TGTGCCAGCAGTAAGGCCCTAGCGATGCAAGAGACCCAGTACTTC. This translates into CASSKALAMQETQYF.

The chain links TRBV20-1 to TRBJ1-3; possible D gene TRBD1, 6 bases. The CDR3 consists of 17 residues. Trimming removed 1 base from V and 4 bases from J, with 20 bases in between. Germline V gene lookup returns CDR1 DFQATT and CDR2 SNEGSKA (reference sequence). In nucleotides, the CDR3 is TGCAGTGCTAGAGCTCCGGGCCTCGGACAGACAGGAAACACCATATATTTT. Encoded protein: CSARAPGLGQTGNTIYF.

The V and J genes are TRBV20-1 and TRBJ2-3; D might be TRBD2 (5 bases). Germline V gene data show CDR1 as DFQATT and CDR2 as SNEGSKA (reference sequence). V lost 7 bases, J lost 4 bases, and 24 bases lay in between. The CDR3 spans 16 residues. Written as DNA, the CDR3 is TGCAGTGTTAATCCCAGACTAATCTCGAGCCCAGATACGCAGTATTTT. This sequence encodes CSVNPRLISSPDTQYF.

The sample holds one count of this clonotype. The gene calls are TRBV24-1 and TRBJ2-1; 13 bases match TRBD2. This CDR3 has 16 amino acids. V lost 4 bases and J lost 7; bases outside the gene matches: 6. From germline, CDR1 is KGHDR and CDR2 SFDVKD. The DNA for the CDR3 is TGTGCCACCAGTGACACACTAGCGGGGGGGCAGAATGAGCAGTTCTTC. It yields the protein CATSDTLAGGQNEQFF.

The chain links TRBV18 to TRBJ1-1; D gene ambiguous. CDR1 is KGHSH, CDR2 LQKENI, per germline. Trimming removed 2 bases from V and 2 bases from J, with 3 bases in between. The CDR3 has 12 amino acids. For the CDR3, the DNA is TGTGCCAGCTCACCAGGCAACACTGAAGCTTTCTTT. Translating gives CASSPGNTEAFF.

In this sample, this clonotype turned up a few times. The rearrangement joins TRBV24-1 to TRBJ2-3; perhaps TRBD1 as D (6 bases). Trimming pared 4 bases from V and 3 bases from J, leaving 13 bases between. CDR3 length: 15 amino acids. Germline loops: CDR1 KGHDR, CDR2 SFDVKD. The CDR3 spells CATSDYRTETDTQYF. The CDR3 DNA reads TGTGCCACCAGTGACTATAGGACAGAGACAGATACGCAGTATTTT.

The chain uses TRBV7-9 and TRBJ2-2, with D uncertain. CDR1 and CDR2 (germline): SEHNR, FQNEAQ (reference sequence). V dropped 3 bases and J dropped 7 bases, with 6 bases sitting between them. This CDR3 contains 12 residues. CDR3 nucleotides: TGTGCCAGCAGCTTTGGGGTCGGGGAGCTGTTTTTT. Translated, it gives CASSFGVGELFF.

V gene TRBV10-2 combines with J gene TRBJ2-7, with D perhaps TRBD1 or TRBD2 (5 bases each). Germline V gene data show CDR1 as WSHSY and CDR2 as SAAADI. This CDR3 region has 12 residues. V lost 5 bases and J 5 bases, leaving 10 bases between the germline ends. The DNA of the CDR3 is TGCGCCAGCAGTCGGGACCCCCACGAGCAGTACTTC. It yields the protein CASSRDPHEQYF.

The CDR3 reads CASRQENVGNNEQFF. CDR3 sequence (DNA): TGTGCCAGCAGGCAGGAGAACGTTGGTAACAATGAGCAGTTCTTC. The genes are TRBV2 and TRBJ2-1; D is ambiguous. Germline CDR1 is SNHLY and CDR2 is FYNNEI. The ends were cut back, 6 bases at V and 5 bases at J, with 17 bases in the middle. This CDR3 is built from 15 residues.

The chain couples TRBV11-3 to TRBJ2-5, with D possibly being TRBD1 or TRBD2 (5 bases each). The CDR3 sequence is 14 residues long. The ends were cut back, 1 base at V and 5 bases at J, with 11 bases in the middle. Germline CDR1 SGHNT, CDR2 YENEEA. CDR3 coding DNA: TGTGCCAGCAGCTTAGGACGGTGGGGGGAGACCCAGTACTTC. Protein sequence: CASSLGRWGETQYF.

This clonotype appeared a few times. The chain couples TRBV6-5 to TRBJ2-3, with TRBD1 identical over 8 bases. V dropped 0 bases and J dropped 4; count of bases not matched to a gene: 6. The CDR3 consists of 16 residues. Germline CDR1 and CDR2: MNHEY and SVGAGI. In DNA form, the CDR3 reads TGTGCCAGCAGTTACTCTCGGACAGGGTTCTCAGATACGCAGTATTTT. Protein product: CASSYSRTGFSDTQYF.

The CDR3 is CASSQAFVRQTQYF. The CDR3, as DNA: TGTGCCAGCAGCCAAGCCTTCGTTCGGCAAACGCAGTATTTT. This chain uses TRBV14 with TRBJ2-3; D remains unclear. Trimming removed 1 base at V and 9 bases at J, with 14 bases between. Germline loops: CDR1 SGHDN, CDR2 FVKESK. The CDR3 covers 14 residues.

This clonotype has a handful of counts. This chain links TRBV2 with TRBJ2-2, with 7 nucleotides matching TRBD1. The ends lost 6 bases at V and 4 bases at J; junction bases unmatched: 11. CDR1 SNHLY and CDR2 FYNNEI come from the germline V gene. CDR3 length: 16 amino acids. CDR3 DNA: TGTGCCAGCAGACAAGGGGCAGGGGGAAGCACCGGGGAGCTGTTTTTT. Translated, it gives CASRQGAGGSTGELFF. The entire variable domain, with the rest obtained from reference TRBV2 and TRBJ2-2, is as follows: EPEVTQTPSHQVTQMGQEVILRCVPISNHLYFYWYRQILGQKVEFLVSFYNNEISEKSEIFDDQFSVERPDGSNFTLKIRSTKLEDSAMYFCASRQGAGGSTGELFFGEGSRLTVL.

The sample holds a few counts of this clonotype. The V gene is TRBV25-1, the J gene TRBJ2-1, with 7 bases matching TRBD2. Germline V gives CDR1 MGHDK, CDR2 SYGVNS. The J segment lost 4 bases and the V segment lost 7 bases, leaving 7 bases of the junction unmatched. The CDR3 runs to 14 residues. CDR3 sequence reads: CASTRGGAYNEQFF. In nucleotides, the CDR3 is TGTGCCAGCACTCGGGGAGGGGCGTACAATGAGCAGTTCTTC.